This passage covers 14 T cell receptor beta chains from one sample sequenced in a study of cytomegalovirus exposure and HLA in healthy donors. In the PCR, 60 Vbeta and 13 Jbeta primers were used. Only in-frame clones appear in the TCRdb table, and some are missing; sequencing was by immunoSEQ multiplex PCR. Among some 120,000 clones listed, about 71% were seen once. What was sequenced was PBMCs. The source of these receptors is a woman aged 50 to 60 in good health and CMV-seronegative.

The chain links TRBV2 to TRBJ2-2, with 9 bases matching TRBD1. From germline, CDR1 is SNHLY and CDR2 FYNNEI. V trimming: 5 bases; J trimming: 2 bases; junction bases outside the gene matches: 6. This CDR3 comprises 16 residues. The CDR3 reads CASSTGGELNTGELFF. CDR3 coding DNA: TGTGCCAGCAGTACAGGGGGCGAACTCAACACCGGGGAGCTGTTTTTT.

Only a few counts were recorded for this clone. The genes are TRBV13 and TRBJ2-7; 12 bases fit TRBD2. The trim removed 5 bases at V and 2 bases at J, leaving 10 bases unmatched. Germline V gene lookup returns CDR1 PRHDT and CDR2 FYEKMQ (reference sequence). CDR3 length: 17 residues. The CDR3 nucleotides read TGTGCCAGCAGCCCCGTAACGACTAGCGGGGGACCCTACGAGCAGTACTTC. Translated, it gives CASSPVTTSGGPYEQYF.

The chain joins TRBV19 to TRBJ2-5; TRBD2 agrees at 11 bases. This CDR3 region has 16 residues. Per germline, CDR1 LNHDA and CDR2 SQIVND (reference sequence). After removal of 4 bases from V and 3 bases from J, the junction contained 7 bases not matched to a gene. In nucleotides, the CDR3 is TGTGCCAGTAGTACGACTAGCGGGGTGGGGGAAGAGACCCAGTACTTC. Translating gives CASSTTSGVGEETQYF.

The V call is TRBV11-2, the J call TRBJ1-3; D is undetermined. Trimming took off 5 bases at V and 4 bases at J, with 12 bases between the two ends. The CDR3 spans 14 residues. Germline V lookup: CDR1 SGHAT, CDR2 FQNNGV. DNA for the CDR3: TGTGCCAGCAGCCCACGGGGAATAGGAAACACCATATATTTT. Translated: CASSPRGIGNTIYF.

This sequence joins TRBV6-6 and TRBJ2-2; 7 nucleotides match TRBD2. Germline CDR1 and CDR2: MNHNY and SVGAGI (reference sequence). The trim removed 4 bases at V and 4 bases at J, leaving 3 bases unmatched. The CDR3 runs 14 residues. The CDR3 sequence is CASSSSSGTGELFF. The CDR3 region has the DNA TGTGCCAGCAGTTCATCTAGCGGCACCGGGGAGCTGTTTTTT.

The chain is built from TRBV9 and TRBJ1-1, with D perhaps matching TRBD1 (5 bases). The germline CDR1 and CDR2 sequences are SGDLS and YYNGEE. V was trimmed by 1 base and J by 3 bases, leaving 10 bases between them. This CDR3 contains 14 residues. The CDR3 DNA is TGTGCCAGCAGCGTATCAGGGTCCCACACTGAAGCTTTCTTT. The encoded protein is CASSVSGSHTEAFF. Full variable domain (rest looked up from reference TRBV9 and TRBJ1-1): DSGVTQTPKHLITATGQRVTLRCSPRSGDLSVYWYQQSLDQGLQFLIQYYNGEERAKGNILERFSAQQFPDLHSELNLSSLELGDSALYFCASSVSGSHTEAFFGQGTRLTVV.

The CDR3 DNA is TGTGCCTGGAGCGGTTCGGGCTACGAGCAGTACTTC. Protein: CAWSGSGYEQYF. V is TRBV30 and J is TRBJ2-7; D gene uncertain. V lost 3 bases to trimming and J lost 3 bases, with 9 bases between them. Germline V gene lookup returns CDR1 GTSNPN and CDR2 SVGIG (reference sequence). The CDR3 consists of 12 residues.

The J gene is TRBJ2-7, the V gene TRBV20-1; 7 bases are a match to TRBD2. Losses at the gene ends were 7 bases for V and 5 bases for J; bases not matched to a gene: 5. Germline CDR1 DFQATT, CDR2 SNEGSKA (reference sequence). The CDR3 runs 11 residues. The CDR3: CSEQRGHEQYF. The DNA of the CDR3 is TGCAGTGAACAGCGGGGACACGAGCAGTACTTC.

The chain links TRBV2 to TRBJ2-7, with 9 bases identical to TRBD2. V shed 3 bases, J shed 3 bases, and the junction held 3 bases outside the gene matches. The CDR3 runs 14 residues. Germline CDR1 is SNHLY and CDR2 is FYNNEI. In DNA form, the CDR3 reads TGTGCCAGCAGTGAGGGACTAGCCCTCTACGAGCAGTACTTC. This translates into CASSEGLALYEQYF.

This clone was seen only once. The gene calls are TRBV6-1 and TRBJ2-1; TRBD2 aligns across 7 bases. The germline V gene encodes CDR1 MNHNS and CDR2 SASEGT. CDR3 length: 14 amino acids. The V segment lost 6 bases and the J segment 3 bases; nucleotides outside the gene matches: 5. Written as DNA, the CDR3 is TGTGCCAGCAGAGCGCGGGGGATCTACAATGAGCAGTTCTTC. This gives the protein CASRARGIYNEQFF.

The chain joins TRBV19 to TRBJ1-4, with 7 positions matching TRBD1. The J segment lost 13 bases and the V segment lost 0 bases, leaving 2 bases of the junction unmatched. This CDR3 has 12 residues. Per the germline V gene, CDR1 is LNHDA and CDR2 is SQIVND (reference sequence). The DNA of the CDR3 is TGTGCCAGTAGTATAGAAGGGGGCAGACTGTTTTTT. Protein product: CASSIEGGRLFF.

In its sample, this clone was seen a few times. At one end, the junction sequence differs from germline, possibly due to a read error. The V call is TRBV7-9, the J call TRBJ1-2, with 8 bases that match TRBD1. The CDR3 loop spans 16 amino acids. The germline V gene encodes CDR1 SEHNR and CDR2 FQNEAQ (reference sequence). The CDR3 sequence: CSSSVGTGGGGYGYTF. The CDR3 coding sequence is TGTTCCAGCAGCGTTGGGACAGGTGGCGGGGGCTATGGCTACACCTTC.

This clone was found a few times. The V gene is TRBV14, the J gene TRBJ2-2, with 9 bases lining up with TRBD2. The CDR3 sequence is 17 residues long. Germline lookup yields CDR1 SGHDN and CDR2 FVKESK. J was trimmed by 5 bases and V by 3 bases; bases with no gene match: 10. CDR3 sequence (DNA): TGTGCCAGCAGCCATGGCGGGGGGGGCCGAAGAACCGGGGAGCTGTTTTTT. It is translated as CASSHGGGGRRTGELFF.

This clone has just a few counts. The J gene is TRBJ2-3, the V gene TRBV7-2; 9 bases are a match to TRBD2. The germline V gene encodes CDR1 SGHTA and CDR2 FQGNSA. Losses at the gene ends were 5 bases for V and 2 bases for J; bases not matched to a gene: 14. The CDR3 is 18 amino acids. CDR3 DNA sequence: TGTGCCAGCAGCCGCGACGGACTAGCGAGCATGCCCACAGATACGCAGTATTTT. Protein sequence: CASSRDGLASMPTDTQYF. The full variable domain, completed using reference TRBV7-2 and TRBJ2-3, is GAGVSQSPSNKVTEKGKDVELRCDPISGHTALYWYRQSLGQGLEFLIYFQGNSAPDKSGLPSDRFSAERTGGSVSTLTIQRTQQEDSAVYLCASSRDGLASMPTDTQYFGPGTRLTVL.